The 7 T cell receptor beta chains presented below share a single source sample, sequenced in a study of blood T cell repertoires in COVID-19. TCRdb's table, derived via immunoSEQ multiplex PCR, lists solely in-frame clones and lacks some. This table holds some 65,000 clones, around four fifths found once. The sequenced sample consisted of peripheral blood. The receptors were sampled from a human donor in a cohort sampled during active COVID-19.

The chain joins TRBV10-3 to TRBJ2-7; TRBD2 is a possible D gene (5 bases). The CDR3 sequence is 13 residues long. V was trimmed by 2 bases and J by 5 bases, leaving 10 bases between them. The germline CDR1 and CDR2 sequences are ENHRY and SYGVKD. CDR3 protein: CAISEPRGHEQYF. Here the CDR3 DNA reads TGTGCCATCAGTGAGCCCCGCGGGCACGAGCAGTACTTC.

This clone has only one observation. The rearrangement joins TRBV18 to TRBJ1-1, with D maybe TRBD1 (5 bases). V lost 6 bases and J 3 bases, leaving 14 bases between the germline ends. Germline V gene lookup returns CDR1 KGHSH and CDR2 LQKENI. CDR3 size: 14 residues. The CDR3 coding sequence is TGTGCCAGCTCCCGGCTGGGGGAGGACACTGAAGCTTTCTTT. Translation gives CASSRLGEDTEAFF.

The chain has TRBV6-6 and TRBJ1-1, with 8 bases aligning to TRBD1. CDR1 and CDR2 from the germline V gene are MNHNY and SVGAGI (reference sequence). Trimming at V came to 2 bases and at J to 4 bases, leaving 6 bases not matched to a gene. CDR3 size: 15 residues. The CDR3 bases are TGTGCCAGCAGTTACGCAGGGGGCGCGAGCACTGAAGCTTTCTTT. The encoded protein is CASSYAGGASTEAFF.

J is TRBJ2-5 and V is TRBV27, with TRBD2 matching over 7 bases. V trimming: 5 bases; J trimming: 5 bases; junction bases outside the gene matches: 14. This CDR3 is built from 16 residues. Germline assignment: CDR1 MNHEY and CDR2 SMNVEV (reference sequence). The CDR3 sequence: CASSPNTGGRGETQYF. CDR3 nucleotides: TGTGCCAGCAGTCCTAATACGGGCGGGAGAGGCGAGACCCAGTACTTC.

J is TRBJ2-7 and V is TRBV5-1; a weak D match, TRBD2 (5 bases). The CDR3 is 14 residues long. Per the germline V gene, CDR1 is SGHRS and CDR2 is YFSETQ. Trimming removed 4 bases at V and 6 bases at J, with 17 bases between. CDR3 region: CASSRVGRGLEQYF. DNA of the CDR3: TGCGCCAGCAGCCGGGTAGGACGGGGTCTCGAGCAGTACTTC. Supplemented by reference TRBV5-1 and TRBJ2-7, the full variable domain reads KAGVTQTPRYLIKTRGQQVTLSCSPISGHRSVSWYQQTPGQGLQFLFEYFSETQRNKGNFPGRFSGRQFSNSRSEMNVSTLELGDSALYLCASSRVGRGLEQYFGPGTRLTVT.

The CDR3 here is CASSVGGLQETQYF. CDR3 nucleotide sequence: TGTGCCAGCAGCGTAGGGGGACTCCAAGAGACCCAGTACTTC. The chain links TRBV9 to TRBJ2-5, with a tentative D call TRBD2 (6 bases). V lost 0 bases and J lost 1, with 7 bases in between. CDR1 and CDR2 from the germline V gene are SGDLS and YYNGEE. CDR3 length: 14 residues.

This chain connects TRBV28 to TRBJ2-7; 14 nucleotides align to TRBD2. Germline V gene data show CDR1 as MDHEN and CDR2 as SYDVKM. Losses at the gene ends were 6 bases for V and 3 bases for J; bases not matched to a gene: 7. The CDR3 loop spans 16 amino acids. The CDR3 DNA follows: TGTGCCAGCAGGGAGGCCGGGACTAGCGGGAGCTACGAGCAGTACTTC. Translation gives CASREAGTSGSYEQYF.